This T cell receptor beta chain was captured in a study of patients and donors after allogeneic stem cell transplantation (dated by TCRdb to the early 2020s). This clonotype was detected a few times. This receptor's antigen is unknown. No much larger clone exists at a distance of one base, and base qualities are not known. Receptor libraries were prepared by RT-PCR. The sequencer listed for this sample is NextSeq 550. TCRdb redid the processing of the public reads, applying fastp at Q25 and MiXCR, and retained in-frame beta chains. For every CDR3 protein sequence, its rows merge into one entry that carries the most common genes and DNA. Recorded for this sample are about 2,900 distinct CDR3 sequences; 5% to 5.5% of them occurred a single time. Approximately 16% of the sample comes from the top ten. Reading the germline V gene gives CDR1 SGHVS and CDR2 FNYEAQ. The CDR3 contains 13 residues, cysteine and phenylalanine counted. Only the CDR3 region is kept as DNA, spanning 39 bases read in frame from base 1. Trimming takes 0 bases from V and 0 bases from J, and the germline ends sit 2 bases apart.

Sequencing input: blood, either unsorted or a sorted T cell fraction (not recorded which). The sequence derives from a human donor who was either an allogeneic HSCT recipient or a stem cell or donor lymphocyte infusion donor (not recorded which). It is not recorded whose cells these are; they may come from a transplant donor. Recombination connected TRBV7-6 to TRBJ2-5; there is no confident call for the D gene. At the DNA level, the sequence is TGTGCCAGCAGCTTAGCGTACCAAGAGACCCAGTACTTC. Translated, this gives CASSLAYQETQYF.